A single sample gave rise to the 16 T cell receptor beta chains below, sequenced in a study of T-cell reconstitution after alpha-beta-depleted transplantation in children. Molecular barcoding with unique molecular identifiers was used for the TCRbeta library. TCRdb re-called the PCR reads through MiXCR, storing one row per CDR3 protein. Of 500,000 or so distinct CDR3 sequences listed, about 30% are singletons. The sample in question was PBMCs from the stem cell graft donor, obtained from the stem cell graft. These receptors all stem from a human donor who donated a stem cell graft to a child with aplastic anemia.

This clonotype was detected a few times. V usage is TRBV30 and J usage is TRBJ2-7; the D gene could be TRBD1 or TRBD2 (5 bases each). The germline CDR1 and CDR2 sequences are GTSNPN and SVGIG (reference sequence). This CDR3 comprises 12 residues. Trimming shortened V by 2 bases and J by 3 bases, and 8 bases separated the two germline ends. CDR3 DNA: TGTGCCTGGAGTCGGGACGTCTACGAGCAGTACTTC. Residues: CAWSRDVYEQYF.

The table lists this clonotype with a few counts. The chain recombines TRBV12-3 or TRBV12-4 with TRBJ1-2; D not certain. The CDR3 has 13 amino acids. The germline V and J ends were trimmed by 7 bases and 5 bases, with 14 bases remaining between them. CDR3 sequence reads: CASTTGRLYGYTF. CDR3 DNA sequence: TGTGCCAGCACTACTGGCAGGTTGTATGGCTACACCTTC.

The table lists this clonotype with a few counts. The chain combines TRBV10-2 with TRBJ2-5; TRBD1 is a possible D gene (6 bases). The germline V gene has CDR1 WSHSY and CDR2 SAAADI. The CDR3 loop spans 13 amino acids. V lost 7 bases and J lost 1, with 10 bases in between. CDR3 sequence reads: CASTGQLQETQYF. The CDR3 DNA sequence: TGCGCCAGCACCGGACAGCTCCAAGAGACCCAGTACTTC.

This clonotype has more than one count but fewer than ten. The CDR3 coding sequence is TGTGCCAGCAGCTTACCATCAATGCGGGGGGGTCTATCCTTTTCCTACAATGAGCAGTTCTTC. It encodes CASSLPSMRGGLSFSYNEQFF. This sequence joins TRBV11-2 and TRBJ2-1; 9 bases fit TRBD2. V shed 2 bases, J shed 1 base, and the junction held 18 bases outside the gene matches. Germline-derived CDR1 and CDR2 are SGHAT and FQNNGV. This CDR3 contains 21 residues.

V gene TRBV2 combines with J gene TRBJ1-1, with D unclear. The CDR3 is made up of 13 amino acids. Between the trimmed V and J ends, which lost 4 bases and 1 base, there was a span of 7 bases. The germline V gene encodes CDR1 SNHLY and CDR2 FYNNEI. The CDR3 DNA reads TGTGCCAGCAGTGCGCAGACGAACACTGAAGCTTTCTTT. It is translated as CASSAQTNTEAFF.

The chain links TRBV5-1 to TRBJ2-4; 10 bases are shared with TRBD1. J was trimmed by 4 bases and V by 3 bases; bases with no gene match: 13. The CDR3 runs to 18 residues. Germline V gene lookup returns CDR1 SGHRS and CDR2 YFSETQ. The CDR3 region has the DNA TGCGCCAGCAGCTCAGCCGGGACAGGGGATGGGGTGAAAAACATTCAGTACTTC. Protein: CASSSAGTGDGVKNIQYF.

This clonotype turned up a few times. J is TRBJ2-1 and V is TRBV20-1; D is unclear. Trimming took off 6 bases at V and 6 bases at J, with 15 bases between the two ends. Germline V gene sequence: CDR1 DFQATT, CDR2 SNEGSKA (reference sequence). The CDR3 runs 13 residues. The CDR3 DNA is TGCAGTGCCTCGGTCACGCCGTCCAATGAGCAGTTCTTC. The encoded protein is CSASVTPSNEQFF.

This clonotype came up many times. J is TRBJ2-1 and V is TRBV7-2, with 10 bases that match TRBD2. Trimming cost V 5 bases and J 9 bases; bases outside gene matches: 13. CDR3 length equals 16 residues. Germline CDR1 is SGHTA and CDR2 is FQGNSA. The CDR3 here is CASSRDGLAGASEQFF. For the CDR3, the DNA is TGTGCCAGCAGCCGCGACGGGCTAGCGGGAGCCAGTGAGCAGTTCTTC.

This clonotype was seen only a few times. The chain's CDR3 is CASGSRTDEAFF. The CDR3 region has the DNA TGCGCCAGCGGCTCCAGGACTGATGAAGCTTTCTTT. This chain links TRBV5-1 with TRBJ1-1, with D hard to call. CDR1 is SGHRS, CDR2 YFSETQ, per germline. Trimming stripped 7 bases from V and 7 bases from J, with 14 bases between. The CDR3 sequence is 12 residues long.

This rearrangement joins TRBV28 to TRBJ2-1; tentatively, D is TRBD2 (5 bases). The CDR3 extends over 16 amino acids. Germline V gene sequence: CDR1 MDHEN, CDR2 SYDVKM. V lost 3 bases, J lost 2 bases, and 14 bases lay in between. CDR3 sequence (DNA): TGTGCCAGCAGTTTCCTGCTAGCAGATACCTACAATGAGCAGTTCTTC. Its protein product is CASSFLLADTYNEQFF.

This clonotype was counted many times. The DNA of the CDR3 is TGTGCCAGCAGTGATCTTAACGAGCAGTACTTC. Its protein product is CASSDLNEQYF. This chain connects TRBV6-1 to TRBJ2-7; D remains ambiguous. The V end lost 3 bases, the J end lost 5 bases, and 5 bases lay between the germline ends. Germline lookup yields CDR1 MNHNS and CDR2 SASEGT. This CDR3 has 11 amino acids.

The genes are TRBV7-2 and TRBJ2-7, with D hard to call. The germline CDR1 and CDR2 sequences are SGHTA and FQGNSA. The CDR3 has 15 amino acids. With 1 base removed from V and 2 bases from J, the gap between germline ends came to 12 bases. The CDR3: CASSLGASGTYEQYF. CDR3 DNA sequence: TGTGCCAGCAGCTTAGGGGCCTCAGGAACCTACGAGCAGTACTTC.

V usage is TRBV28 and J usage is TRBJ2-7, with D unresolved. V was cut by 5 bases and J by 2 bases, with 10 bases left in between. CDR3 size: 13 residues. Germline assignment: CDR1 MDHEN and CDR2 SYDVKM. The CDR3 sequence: CASSPTPTYEQYF. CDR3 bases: TGTGCCAGCAGTCCCACACCGACCTACGAGCAGTACTTC.

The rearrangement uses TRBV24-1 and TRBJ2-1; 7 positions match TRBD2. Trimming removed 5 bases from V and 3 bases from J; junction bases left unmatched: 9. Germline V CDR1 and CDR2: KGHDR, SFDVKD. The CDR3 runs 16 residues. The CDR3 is CATSGGLGLNYNEQFF. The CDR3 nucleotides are TGTGCCACCAGTGGAGGGTTGGGACTAAACTACAATGAGCAGTTCTTC.

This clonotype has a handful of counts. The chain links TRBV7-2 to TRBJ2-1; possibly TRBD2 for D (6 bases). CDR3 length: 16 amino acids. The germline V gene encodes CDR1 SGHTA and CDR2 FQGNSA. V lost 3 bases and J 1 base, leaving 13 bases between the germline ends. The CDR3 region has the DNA TGTGCCAGCAGCTTTAATGCGGGGTTGTCCTACAATGAGCAGTTCTTC. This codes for CASSFNAGLSYNEQFF.

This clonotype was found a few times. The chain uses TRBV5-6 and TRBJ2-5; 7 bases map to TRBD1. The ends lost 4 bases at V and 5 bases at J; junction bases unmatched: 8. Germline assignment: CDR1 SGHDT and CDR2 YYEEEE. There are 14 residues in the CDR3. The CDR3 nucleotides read TGTGCCAGCAGCCGAGGACAGGTTTGGGAGACCCAGTACTTC. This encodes CASSRGQVWETQYF. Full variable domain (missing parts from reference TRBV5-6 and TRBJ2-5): DAGVTQSPTHLIKTRGQQVTLRCSPKSGHDTVSWYQQALGQGPQFIFQYYEEEERQRGNFPDRFSGHQFPNYSSELNVNALLLGDSALYLCASSRGQVWETQYFGPGTRLLVL.